The 15 T cell receptor beta chains below were found in one sample sequenced in a study of blood T cells in healthy people across ages. Primed by a sample-barcoded 5' primer and a J-beta primer mix, a second PCR proceeded for roughly 7 to 11 cycles. MiXCR, applied by TCRdb to the 5' RACE reads, yields one record per CDR3 protein. The data contain roughly 800,000 distinct CDR3 sequences, 20% to 30% of them seen just once; the ten biggest clones take up just under 9.5%. This same sample was also part of a study on T cells of mothers and their children.

The sequenced material came from blood. The receptors were gathered from a boy between 10 and 17 years old in good health.

This clonotype was observed a few times. This chain uses TRBV7-9 with TRBJ2-5, with 15 bases lining up with TRBD2. The last part of the DNA fits TRBJ2-7 better; the J call may be wrong. CDR1 is SEHNR and CDR2 is FQNEAQ in the germline V gene (reference sequence). This CDR3 has 16 amino acids. CDR3 DNA sequence: TGTGCCAGCAGCTTAATGGGGACTAGCGGGAGGTACGAGCAGTACTTC. Translated, it gives CASSLMGTSGRYEQYF.

V usage is TRBV24-1 and J usage is TRBJ2-2; the D gene is possibly TRBD1 (5 bases). The CDR3 length is 16 residues. Germline values: CDR1 KGHDR, CDR2 SFDVKD. V lost 7 bases and J 2 bases, leaving 16 bases between the germline ends. The CDR3 loop reads CATRAPEDKNTGELFF. The CDR3 nucleotides are TGTGCCACCAGGGCCCCCGAGGACAAAAACACCGGGGAGCTGTTTTTT.

This clonotype was seen ten or more times. This rearrangement joins TRBV9 to TRBJ2-3; D not resolved. Germline V gene sequence: CDR1 SGDLS, CDR2 YYNGEE. The V and J ends lost 3 bases and 3 bases respectively, with 5 bases between them. The CDR3 extends over 12 amino acids. DNA of the CDR3: TGTGCCAGCAGCGGCTCTACAGATACGCAGTATTTT. Its translation: CASSGSTDTQYF.

The chain carries TRBV7-2 and TRBJ2-3; 8 bases agree with TRBD2. V lost 5 bases and J lost 7; bases outside the gene matches: 2. The germline V gene has CDR1 SGHTA and CDR2 FQGNSA. The CDR3 totals 12 residues. This CDR3 is CASSRGGNTQYF. In DNA, the CDR3 is TGTGCCAGCAGCCGCGGGGGGAATACGCAGTATTTT. The complete variable domain, with remaining parts taken from reference TRBV7-2 and TRBJ2-3, reads GAGVSQSPSNKVTEKGKDVELRCDPISGHTALYWYRQSLGQGLEFLIYFQGNSAPDKSGLPSDRFSAERTGGSVSTLTIQRTQQEDSAVYLCASSRGGNTQYFGPGTRLTVL.

J is TRBJ2-1 and V is TRBV5-5; D ambiguous. Germline V lookup: CDR1 SGHKS, CDR2 YYEKEE (reference sequence). CDR3 length: 12 residues. Trimming shortened V by 2 bases and J by 8 bases, and 8 bases separated the two germline ends. The CDR3 nucleotides are TGTGCCAGCAGCTTTAAGGTCCATGAGCAGTTCTTC. Amino acid sequence: CASSFKVHEQFF.

The chain employs TRBV6-5 and TRBJ2-1; 7 bases agree with TRBD2. V dropped 2 bases and J dropped 7; count of bases not matched to a gene: 8. CDR3 size: 15 residues. The germline gives CDR1 MNHEY, CDR2 SVGAGI. The CDR3: CASSYRGLVRNEQFF. The CDR3, as DNA: TGTGCCAGCAGTTACCGCGGACTAGTAAGGAATGAGCAGTTCTTC.

There are a few counts of this clonotype. The chain is built from TRBV6-5 and TRBJ2-7; tentatively, D is TRBD1 (7 bases). There are 14 residues in the CDR3. V was clipped by 6 bases and J by 7 bases, with 19 bases between them. From germline, CDR1 is MNHEY and CDR2 SVGAGI. This CDR3 reads CASRQGGSSGEQYF. The CDR3 nucleotides are TGTGCCAGCAGGCAGGGGGGATCGAGCGGAGAGCAGTACTTC.

This clonotype turned up a few times. The V call is TRBV4-2, the J call TRBJ2-3; 8 bases agree with TRBD1. The CDR3 totals 17 residues. The V segment lost 4 bases and the J segment 1 base; nucleotides outside the gene matches: 10. In germline, CDR1 is LGHNA, CDR2 YNFKEQ. The CDR3 DNA reads as TGTGCCAGCAGCCTCGTTCCCAGGGGGCACGGCACAGATACGCAGTATTTT. Protein: CASSLVPRGHGTDTQYF.

This clonotype has just a few counts. V gene TRBV12-3 or TRBV12-4 combines with J gene TRBJ2-5, with D perhaps matching TRBD1 (6 bases). The CDR3 spans 13 residues. Trimming took off 5 bases at V and 5 bases at J, with 12 bases between the two ends. The CDR3 DNA follows: TGTGCCAGCAGTATAGGGGGTTGGGAGACCCAGTACTTC. Protein: CASSIGGWETQYF.

This clonotype was observed a handful of times. Its ends do not fully match the called genes, so a read error is possible. The chain combines TRBV7-9 with TRBJ2-5; D ambiguous. The CDR3 totals 13 residues. CDR1 and CDR2 (germline): SEHNR, FQNEAQ (reference sequence). CDR3: CASSSDLYNEQFF. The CDR3 DNA sequence: TGTGCCAGCAGCTCGGACCTGTACAATGAGCAATTCTTC.

The chain is built from TRBV6-6 and TRBJ2-1, with D perhaps given as TRBD1 or TRBD2 (6 bases each). V lost 5 bases and J 10 bases, leaving 9 bases between the germline ends. This CDR3 comprises 11 residues. CDR1 is MNHNY, CDR2 SVGAGI, per germline (reference sequence). The DNA for the CDR3 is TGTGCCAGCAGTCGAGGGGGGGAGCAGTTCTTC. Translating it yields CASSRGGEQFF.

This clonotype was detected a few times. The J gene is TRBJ2-1, the V gene TRBV29-1; 8 bases agree with TRBD2. The trim removed 3 bases at V and 0 bases at J, leaving 1 base unmatched. CDR1 and CDR2 from the germline V gene are SQVTM and ANQGSEA. The CDR3 has 14 amino acids. The DNA of the CDR3 is TGCAGCGTTGAGGGACTAGACTCCTACAATGAGCAGTTCTTC. Translated, it gives CSVEGLDSYNEQFF.

This clonotype came up a few times. The V and J genes are TRBV2 and TRBJ2-1, with 8 bases fitting TRBD1. Trimming cost V 2 bases and J 8 bases; bases outside gene matches: 11. The CDR3 has 16 amino acids. Germline CDR1 reads SNHLY; CDR2 reads FYNNEI. The CDR3 protein is CASSEYGGQGFHEQFF. CDR3 DNA sequence: TGTGCCAGCAGTGAATATGGAGGACAGGGCTTTCATGAGCAGTTCTTC.

This clonotype was seen only a few times. The rearrangement links TRBV11-2 to TRBJ2-7, with TRBD1 matching over 7 bases. Trimming cost V 0 bases and J 4 bases; bases outside gene matches: 15. This CDR3 contains 18 residues. The germline V gene encodes CDR1 SGHAT and CDR2 FQNNGV. The CDR3 DNA follows: TGTGCCAGCAGCTTAGACCAGACAGGGAATTTTGGGGCTTACGAGCAGTACTTC. Residues: CASSLDQTGNFGAYEQYF. Drawing the rest from reference TRBV11-2 and TRBJ2-7, the complete variable domain is EAGVAQSPRYKIIEKRQSVAFWCNPISGHATLYWYQQILGQGPKLLIQFQNNGVVDDSQLPKDRFSAERLKGVDSTLKIQPAKLEDSAVYLCASSLDQTGNFGAYEQYFGPGTRLTVT.

The rearrangement joins TRBV10-3 to TRBJ2-1; 13 nucleotides line up with TRBD2. With the DNA end fitting TRBJ2-5 better, the J assignment may be wrong. Germline V lookup: CDR1 ENHRY, CDR2 SYGVKD. The CDR3 is 15 residues long. As DNA, the CDR3 is TGTGCCATCAGTGAGGCCACTAGCGGGGGGGCGGCCCAGTACTTC. The encoded protein is CAISEATSGGAAQYF.